This T cell receptor beta chain was documented in a study of T cell clonotyping in hematopoietic cell transplantation. This clone is a singleton in its sample. The target antigen is unknown. Between the trimmed V and J ends, which lost 3 bases and 1 base, there was a span of 9 bases. The CDR3 has 14 residues. From germline, CDR1 is MNHEY and CDR2 SVGAGI. The method was immunoSEQ multiplex PCR; TCRdb's version includes in-frame clones alone and lacks a portion of them. Of more than 7,000 clones listed, approximately 89% were seen once; the top ten hold around 4.5%. Whole-study findings and limits: Cells were unsorted, so CD4 and CD8 contributions were not separated. At the given depth, recipient repertoires were over 95% de novo clonotypes.

The source is a female patient aged 50-59 years who had an allogeneic stem cell transplant from an unrelated donor, so the T cells may come from the graft donor. Some clones in this sample may be carry-over from other donors' samples. The chain links TRBV6-5 to TRBJ1-1; D not certain. The source was PBMCs, collected 30 days after allogeneic stem cell transplant. The CDR3 region is CASSYKMTNTEAFF. Written as DNA, the CDR3 is TGTGCCAGCAGTTATAAAATGACGAACACTGAAGCTTTCTTT.